This T cell receptor beta chain was sequenced during a study of shared clonotypes between healthy human individuals (dated by TCRdb to about 2020). The study in broad terms: The cohort comprised a couple of women and a few men aged 18 to 49 years. To increase sequencing depth and limit assay-specific biases, TCR repertoire library preparation and sequencing were carried out by different laboratories using diverse techniques. To estimate repertoire size and how much clonotype sharing occurs between individuals, the study deeply sequenced the blood TCR repertoires of five or six healthy adults. For each donor, CD4 naive and CD4 memory were each run on three plates, CD8 naive on two plates, and CD8 memory on one plate. Per donor, leukapheresis produced somewhere between about 0.85 and 9.5 billion PBMCs.

Donors were healthy HIV-negative adults with no recently reported acute infections or vaccinations. Every donor was a Caucasian adult living in Nashville, Tennessee, USA. CD4+ T cells were enriched through magnetic negative selection, after which naive cells were positively selected on CD45RA and the remaining negative fraction served as the memory subset. Blood was obtained by leukapheresis, after which PBMCs were separated by Ficoll-Histopaque density gradient centrifugation and cryopreserved in liquid nitrogen vapor phase. Analytical flow cytometry was used to check the purity and quantity of each magnetically sorted T cell population. Each sorted fraction had its genomic DNA isolated and then quantified by UV absorbance on a Nanodrop 2000c. As concerns this clone: Its antigen is not yet known. Base qualities are not provided; no much larger clone lies one nucleotide away.

Using the deep immunoSEQ assay, multiplex PCR amplified TCR CDR3 regions from genomic DNA. Extracted genomic DNA from each cell subset was distributed evenly across all wells of several immunoSEQ 96-well plates, and each plate was treated as a replicate. For sorted subsets, around 200 ng genomic DNA, equal to 25,000 to 35,000 T cell genomes, was loaded into each replicate PCR. Purified libraries were quantified with a Qubit 3.0 fluorometer, sized on a Bioanalyzer 2100, and re-quantified with the KAPA Library Quantification kit. A separate single-read 150-cycle Illumina NextSeq 550 flow cell was used to sequence each immunoSEQ 96-well plate. The authors processed their data as follows. The immunoSEQ output contained only junctional sequences without quality scores, so filtering could not match that applied to full-length reads. To assign V/J genes and CDR3, sequences were annotated against IMGT germline references using PyIR, a Python wrapper for IgBLAST v1.9. Reads with weak V/J assignments (E-value above 1e-6), missing CDR3, stop codons, out-of-frame junctions, or ambiguous translated residues were removed. V3J clonotypes were defined by identical inferred V gene, J gene, and CDR3 amino acid sequence. Percentage overlap between repertoires was computed as shared unique clonotypes divided by the size of the smaller repertoire. RTK rarefaction, the Chao1 estimator, and Recon v2.1 estimates of unobserved clonotypes were used to assess repertoire richness. OLGA was used to compute generation probabilities for all TCRbeta clonotypes that the gDNA method yielded from four donors. TCRdb obtained this table from immuneACCESS and retained in-frame rearrangements with V and J assigned. These tables miss some clones; where compared with another copy, unresolved V genes account for less than half of the shortfall, and the remainder is unexplained. That table furnishes V, J and clone size, whereas the DNA furnished D and trimming. The sample profile shows around 1 million clones; around three quarters of them were found once. Over 1.3% of the sample is in the top ten clones.

Beyond this particular receptor, the publication reports: Pairwise subsampling indicated that sequencing depth was expected to affect the degree of clonotype sharing among donors. Across a few donors, about 4.5% of naive CD4, approximately 4% of naive CD8, roughly 2.2% of memory CD4, and 0.4% of memory CD8 clonotypes were shared. Sampling was restricted to blood, and TCR repertoires in tissues likely differ from the TCR repertoires found in blood. Estimated clonotype richness was generally larger for naive than for memory subsets. Rarefaction of sorted-subset datasets indicated incomplete sequencing despite the large sequencing depth. Compared with non-shared clonotypes, the clonotypes found in all four sorted-subset donors had higher generation probabilities. The genetic and exposure-history diversity represented was limited by the small number of donors.

The clonotype comes from a young man in good health. Sequencing was done on a sample of memory CD4+ T cells sorted from blood. Explained via the paper, the cell subset or site label denotes: CD45RA-negative fraction.

The nucleotide sequence is given as TGTGCCAGCAGCCCGGGGACAGGGCCCAATCAGCCCCAGCATTTT. The translation is CASSPGTGPNQPQHF. The rearranged chain carries TRBV11-2 and TRBJ1-5, with 9 junctional bases fitting TRBD1. The CDR3 covers 15 residues, taking in both the cysteine and the phenylalanine. Of the read, only the CDR3 DNA is kept; its 45 bases are in frame from base 1. Germline trimming: 5 bases from V, 3 bases from J; junction bases outside gene matches: 5. The germline V gene yields SGHAT for CDR1 and FQNNGV for CDR2.